Listed here is a single T cell receptor (beta chain). The sample originates from a study of shared clonotypes between healthy human individuals. Deletions cut 1 base from V and 0 bases from J, with 13 bases between. CDR1 and CDR2 from the germline V gene are GTSNPN and SVGIG (reference sequence). The CDR3 runs 15 residues. The repertoire was sequenced with immunoSEQ multiplex PCR; TCRdb's copy has only in-frame clones and lacks some. Seen here are more than 2 million clones, roughly 96% observed once, and the top ten hold 0.13%. The clonotype comes from a man aged 18 to 35 in good health. Material: naive CD4+ T cells sorted from blood. Specified subset: CD45RA+ positively selected. The genes are TRBV30 and TRBJ2-7; D could derive from TRBD1 or TRBD2 (5 bases each). CDR3 in DNA: TGTGCCTGGAGTGCCCCCGGGGCCTTCTCCTACGAGCAGTACTTC. Translation gives CAWSAPGAFSYEQYF.